The 9 T cell receptor beta chains presented below share a single source sample, sequenced in a study of blood T cell repertoires in COVID-19. The data were produced by immunoSEQ multiplex PCR, yet TCRdb's version contains in-frame clones alone and is incomplete. The table shows over 55,000 clones, with roughly 82% occurring only once. Source material: peripheral blood. These receptors all come from a woman at least 80 years old with acute or convalescent COVID-19.

The V and J genes are TRBV2 and TRBJ1-2; 9 nucleotides match TRBD1. CDR3 length: 15 residues. With 4 bases clipped from V and 2 bases from J, the junction kept 5 bases outside the gene matches. Germline CDR1 and CDR2: SNHLY and FYNNEI. The CDR3 DNA sequence: TGTGCCAGCAGTGGGCGACAGGGGGTAAACTATGGCTACACCTTC. Translated: CASSGRQGVNYGYTF. The variable domain in full, completed from reference TRBV2 and TRBJ1-2, reads EPEVTQTPSHQVTQMGQEVILRCVPISNHLYFYWYRQILGQKVEFLVSFYNNEISEKSEIFDDQFSVERPDGSNFTLKIRSTKLEDSAMYFCASSGRQGVNYGYTFGSGTRLTVV.

Only one count was recorded for this clone. The chain joins TRBV7-2 to TRBJ2-7; the match to TRBD2 covers 7 bases. Germline V gives CDR1 SGHTA, CDR2 FQGNSA. The CDR3 spans 14 residues. V shed 8 bases and J 4 bases; nucleotides not matched to a gene: 11. In DNA form, the CDR3 reads TGTGCCAGCTCGGGCGGGGGATCCATTTACGAGCAGTACTTC. Translated, it gives CASSGGGSIYEQYF. The whole variable domain, filled in from reference TRBV7-2 and TRBJ2-7, reads GAGVSQSPSNKVTEKGKDVELRCDPISGHTALYWYRQSLGQGLEFLIYFQGNSAPDKSGLPSDRFSAERTGGSVSTLTIQRTQQEDSAVYLCASSGGGSIYEQYFGPGTRLTVT.

The chain carries TRBV6-5 and TRBJ2-7; perhaps TRBD1 as D (5 bases). Trimming pared 8 bases from V and 9 bases from J, leaving 23 bases between. The germline V gene has CDR1 MNHEY and CDR2 SVGAGI. This CDR3 spans 14 amino acids. In DNA, the CDR3 is TGTGCCAGCCTTGGACATACCCAAGGAAGGGTGCAGTACTTC. Encoded protein: CASLGHTQGRVQYF.

The chain combines TRBV27 with TRBJ1-1; 10 bases map to TRBD1. The germline V gene encodes CDR1 MNHEY and CDR2 SMNVEV (reference sequence). V shed 3 bases and J 6 bases; nucleotides not matched to a gene: 13. This CDR3 is 17 amino acids long. The CDR3 sequence is CASSLAGQGFLRAEAFF. The CDR3 bases are TGTGCCAGCAGTTTGGCGGGACAGGGGTTTTTGCGGGCTGAAGCTTTCTTT.

The V call is TRBV19, the J call TRBJ1-4; D is perhaps TRBD1 (5 bases). V lost 7 bases and J lost 0, with 15 bases in between. The CDR3 totals 16 residues. The V gene's germline CDR1 is LNHDA and CDR2 SQIVND (reference sequence). In DNA form, the CDR3 reads TGTGCCAGTACTCGGACGGGGGGATCAACTAATGAAAAACTGTTTTTT. Protein: CASTRTGGSTNEKLFF.

The V and J genes are TRBV10-3 and TRBJ2-7, with TRBD2 matching 14 bases. The CDR3 totals 16 residues. J lost 2 bases, V lost 6 bases, and 6 bases had no gene match. Germline CDR1 ENHRY, CDR2 SYGVKD. The CDR3 DNA reads TGTGCCATCAGGGGACTAGCGGGAGAAGGAACCTACGAGCAGTACTTC. It yields the protein CAIRGLAGEGTYEQYF.

This chain joins TRBV7-6 and TRBJ1-1; no clear D gene. V shed 1 base and J shed 4 bases, with 10 bases lying between them. Germline V gene data show CDR1 as SGHVS and CDR2 as FNYEAQ. This CDR3 region has 14 residues. CDR3 loop: CASSLVPGSTEAFF. CDR3 DNA: TGTGCCAGCAGCTTAGTCCCGGGGTCCACTGAAGCTTTCTTT. Together with reference TRBV7-6 and TRBJ1-1, the CDR3 gives the full variable domain: GAGVSQSPRYKVTKRGQDVALRCDPISGHVSLYWYRQALGQGPEFLTYFNYEAQQDKSGLPNDRFSAERPEGSISTLTIQRTEQRDSAMYRCASSLVPGSTEAFFGQGTRLTVV.

The chain is built from TRBV7-8 and TRBJ2-5; TRBD2 agrees at 8 bases. V shed 5 bases, J shed 4 bases, and the junction held 15 bases outside the gene matches. The CDR3 is 17 amino acids. The germline CDR1 and CDR2 sequences are SGHVS and FQNEAQ. For the CDR3, the DNA is TGTGCCAGCAGCCCACCTCGTCCCGGGACTAGGATAGAGACCCAGTACTTC. Protein product: CASSPPRPGTRIETQYF.

The chain carries TRBV11-2 and TRBJ1-2; possibly TRBD1 for D (6 bases). Germline assignment: CDR1 SGHAT and CDR2 FQNNGV. The CDR3 spans 15 residues. Trimming removed 2 bases from V and 8 bases from J, with 18 bases in between. CDR3: CASSLLRQDPRGYTF. CDR3 sequence (DNA): TGTGCCAGCAGCTTACTCCGACAGGATCCAAGGGGCTACACCTTC.